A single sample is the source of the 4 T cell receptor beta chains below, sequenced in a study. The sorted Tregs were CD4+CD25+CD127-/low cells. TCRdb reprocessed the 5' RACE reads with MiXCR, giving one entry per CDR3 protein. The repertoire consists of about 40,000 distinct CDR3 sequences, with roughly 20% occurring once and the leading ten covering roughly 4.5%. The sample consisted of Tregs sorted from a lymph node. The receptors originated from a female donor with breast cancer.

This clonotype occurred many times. The CDR3 coding sequence is TGTGCCAGCAGTGAATCTTCTTCCCATGGCTACACCTTC. It yields the protein CASSESSSHGYTF. The chain carries TRBV25-1 and TRBJ1-2; D not resolved. CDR1 and CDR2 from the germline V gene are MGHDK and SYGVNS. The CDR3 runs to 13 residues. V was clipped by 1 base and J by 6 bases, with 9 bases between them.

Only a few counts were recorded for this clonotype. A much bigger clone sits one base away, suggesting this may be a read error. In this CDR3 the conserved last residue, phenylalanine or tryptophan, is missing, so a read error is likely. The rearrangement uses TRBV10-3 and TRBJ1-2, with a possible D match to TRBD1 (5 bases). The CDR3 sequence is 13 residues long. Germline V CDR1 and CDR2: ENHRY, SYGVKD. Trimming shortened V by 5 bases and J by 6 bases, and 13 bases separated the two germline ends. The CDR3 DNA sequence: TGTGCCATCAGTCAGGGCGGAGGGAATGGCTACACCTCC. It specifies CAISQGGGNGYTS.

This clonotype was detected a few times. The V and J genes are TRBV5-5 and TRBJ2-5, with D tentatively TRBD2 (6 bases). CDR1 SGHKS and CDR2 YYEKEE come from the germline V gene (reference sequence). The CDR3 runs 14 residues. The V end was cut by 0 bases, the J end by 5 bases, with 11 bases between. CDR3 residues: CASSLAAGPETQYF. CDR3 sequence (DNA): TGTGCCAGCAGCTTGGCGGCGGGACCGGAGACCCAGTACTTC.

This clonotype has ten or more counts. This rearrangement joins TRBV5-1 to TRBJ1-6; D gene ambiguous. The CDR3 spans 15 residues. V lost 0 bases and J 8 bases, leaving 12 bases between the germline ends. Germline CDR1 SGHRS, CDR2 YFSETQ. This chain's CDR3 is CASSLGVSPDSPLHF. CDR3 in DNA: TGCGCCAGCAGCTTGGGAGTCAGTCCCGATTCACCCCTCCACTTT.